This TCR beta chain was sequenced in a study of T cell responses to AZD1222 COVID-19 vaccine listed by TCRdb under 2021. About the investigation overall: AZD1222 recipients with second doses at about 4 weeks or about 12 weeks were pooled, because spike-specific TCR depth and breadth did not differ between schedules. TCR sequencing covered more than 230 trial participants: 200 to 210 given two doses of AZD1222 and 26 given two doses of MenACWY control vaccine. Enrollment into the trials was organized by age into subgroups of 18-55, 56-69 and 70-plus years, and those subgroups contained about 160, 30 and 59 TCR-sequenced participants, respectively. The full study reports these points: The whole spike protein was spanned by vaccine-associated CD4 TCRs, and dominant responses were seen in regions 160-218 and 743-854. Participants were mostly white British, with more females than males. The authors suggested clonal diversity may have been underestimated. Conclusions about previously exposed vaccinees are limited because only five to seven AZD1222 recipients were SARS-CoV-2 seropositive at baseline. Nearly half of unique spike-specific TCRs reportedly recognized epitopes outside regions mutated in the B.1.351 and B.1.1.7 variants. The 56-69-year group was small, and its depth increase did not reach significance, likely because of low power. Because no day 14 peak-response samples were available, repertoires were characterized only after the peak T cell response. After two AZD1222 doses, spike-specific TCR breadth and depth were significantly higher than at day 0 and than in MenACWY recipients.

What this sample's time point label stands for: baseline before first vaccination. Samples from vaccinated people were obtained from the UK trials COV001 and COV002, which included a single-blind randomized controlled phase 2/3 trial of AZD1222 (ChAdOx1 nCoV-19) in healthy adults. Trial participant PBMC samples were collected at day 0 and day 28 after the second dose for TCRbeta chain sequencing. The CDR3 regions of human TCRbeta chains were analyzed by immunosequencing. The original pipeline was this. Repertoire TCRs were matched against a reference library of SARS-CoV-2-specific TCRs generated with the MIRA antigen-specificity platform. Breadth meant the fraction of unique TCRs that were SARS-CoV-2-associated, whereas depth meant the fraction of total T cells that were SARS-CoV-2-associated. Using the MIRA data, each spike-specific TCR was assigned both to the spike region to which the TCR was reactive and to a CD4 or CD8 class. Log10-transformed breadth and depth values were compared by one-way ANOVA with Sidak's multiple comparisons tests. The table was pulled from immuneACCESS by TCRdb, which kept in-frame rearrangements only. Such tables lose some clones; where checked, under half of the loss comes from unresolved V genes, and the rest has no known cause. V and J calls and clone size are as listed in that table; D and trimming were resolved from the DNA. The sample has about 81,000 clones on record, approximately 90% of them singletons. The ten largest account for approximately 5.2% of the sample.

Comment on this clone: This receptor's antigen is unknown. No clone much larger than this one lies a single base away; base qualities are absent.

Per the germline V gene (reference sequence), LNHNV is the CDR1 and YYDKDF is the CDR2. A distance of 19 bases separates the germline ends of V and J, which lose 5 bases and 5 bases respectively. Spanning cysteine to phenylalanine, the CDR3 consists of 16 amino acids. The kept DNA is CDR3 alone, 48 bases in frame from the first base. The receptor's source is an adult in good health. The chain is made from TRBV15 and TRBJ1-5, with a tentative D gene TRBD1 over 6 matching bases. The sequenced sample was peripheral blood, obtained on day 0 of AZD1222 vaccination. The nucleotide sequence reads TGTGCCACCAGCGAAGAACAGGGAAGGGGGTATCAGCCCCAGCATTTT. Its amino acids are CATSEEQGRGYQPQHF.